Described below is a single T cell receptor beta chain sequence and its context. Its antigen is not known. The sample belongs to a study of Ad26.COV2.S vaccination and SARS-CoV-2 variants. Study results and caveats: Those who received vaccine or placebo ended up with similar non-spike TCR breadth. Spike-specific TCR breadth was greater in vaccine than placebo recipients.

Repertoires were generated with immunoSEQ multiplex PCR, while TCRdb's copy carries only in-frame clones and drops some. The sample shows fewer than 150,000 clones, 86% of them seen only once. Per germline, CDR1 ENHRY and CDR2 SYGVKD. The CDR3 is 11 residues long. Germline trimming cut 11 bases from V and 4 bases from J; bases unmatched to any gene: 4. This sequence originates from a human donor who had recovered from COVID-19. Sequences were derived from peripheral blood, sampled after recovery from COVID-19. This chain links TRBV10-3 with TRBJ2-7; TRBD1 agrees at 8 bases. CDR3 bases: TGTGCCGTCGACAGGGGTTACGAGCAGTACTTC. Amino acids: CAVDRGYEQYF.